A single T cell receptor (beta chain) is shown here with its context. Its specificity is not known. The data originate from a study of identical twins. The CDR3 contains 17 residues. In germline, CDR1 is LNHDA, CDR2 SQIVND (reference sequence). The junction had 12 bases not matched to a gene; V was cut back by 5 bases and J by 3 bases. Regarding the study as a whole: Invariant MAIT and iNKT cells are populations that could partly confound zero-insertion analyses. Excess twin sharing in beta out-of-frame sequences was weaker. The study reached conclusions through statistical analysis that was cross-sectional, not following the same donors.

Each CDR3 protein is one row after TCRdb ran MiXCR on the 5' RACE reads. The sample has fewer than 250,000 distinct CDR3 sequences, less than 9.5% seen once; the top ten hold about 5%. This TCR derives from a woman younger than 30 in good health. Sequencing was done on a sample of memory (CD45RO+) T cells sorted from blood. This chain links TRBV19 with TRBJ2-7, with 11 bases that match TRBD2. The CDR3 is CASSQTSSSGGIYEQYF. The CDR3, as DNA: TGTGCCAGTAGTCAAACCTCATCTAGCGGGGGGATCTACGAGCAGTACTTC.